This passage covers 26 T cell receptor beta chains from one sample sequenced in a study of memory CD8 T cells in hepatitis C reinfection. Time point defined: late/post reinfection, 12 to 24 weeks after detection. TCR sequencing was done directly ex vivo on sorted cells, without expansion in vitro. Clones were read by immunoSEQ multiplex PCR, and TCRdb kept only the in-frame ones, dropping some. Of about 43,000 clones detected, 89% appear once; the ten largest clones hold more than 0.65%. What was sequenced was naive CD8+ T cells sorted from blood. The receptors were sampled from a man between 18 and 29 years old with hepatitis C virus infection.

The V call is TRBV6-5, the J call TRBJ2-5; D possibly corresponds to TRBD2 (7 bases). Trimming removed 6 bases from V and 4 bases from J, with 9 bases in between. Germline CDR1 is MNHEY and CDR2 is SVGAGI. The length of the CDR3 is 12 residues. The CDR3 is CASRGGRETQYF. The DNA of the CDR3 is TGTGCCAGCAGGGGGGGGCGAGAGACCCAGTACTTC.

CDR3 nucleotides: TGTGCCAGCAGCATCGACACTGAAGCTTTCTTT. Translated: CASSIDTEAFF. The gene calls are TRBV7-9 and TRBJ1-1; D is unresolved. V was clipped by 5 bases and J by 3 bases, with 4 bases between them. The CDR3 consists of 11 residues. Germline V gives CDR1 SEHNR, CDR2 FQNEAQ (reference sequence).

The table lists this clone with a few counts. V usage is TRBV6-6 and J usage is TRBJ1-2, with TRBD1 as a possible D gene (5 bases). CDR1 is MNHNY and CDR2 is SVGAGI in the germline V gene (reference sequence). V gave up 7 bases and J gave up 3 bases, with 15 bases separating them. The CDR3 is 14 residues long. CDR3 region: CASTTIIGDYGYTF. The CDR3 DNA reads as TGTGCCAGCACTACCATAATAGGGGACTATGGCTACACCTTC.

This sequence joins TRBV12-5 and TRBJ1-1; 7 bases are a match to TRBD1. The CDR3 loop spans 15 amino acids. CDR1 is LGHNT, CDR2 FRNRAP, per germline. After removal of 2 bases from V and 3 bases from J, the junction contained 6 bases not matched to a gene. CDR3 region: CASGLILTGDTEAFF. The DNA of the CDR3 is TGTGCTAGTGGTTTGATTTTAACAGGGGACACTGAAGCTTTCTTT.

V is TRBV7-2 and J is TRBJ1-1; the D is unclear. The germline V and J ends were trimmed by 3 bases and 4 bases, with 6 bases remaining between them. The CDR3 has 12 amino acids. The germline V gene has CDR1 SGHTA and CDR2 FQGNSA. CDR3 sequence: CASSFWATEAFF. The DNA of the CDR3 is TGTGCCAGCAGCTTTTGGGCCACTGAAGCTTTCTTT.

The gene calls are TRBV5-6 and TRBJ2-7; 13 bases map to TRBD2. Germline V gene lookup returns CDR1 SGHDT and CDR2 YYEEEE. V was clipped by 4 bases and J by 2 bases; unmatched bases: 3. The CDR3 spans 15 residues. CDR3 region: CASSILAGGPYEQYF. In nucleotides, the CDR3 is TGTGCCAGCAGCATACTAGCGGGAGGGCCCTACGAGCAGTACTTC.

V and J are TRBV10-3 and TRBJ2-7, with D perhaps matching TRBD1 (5 bases). This CDR3 contains 13 residues. Trimming removed 6 bases from V and 2 bases from J, with 11 bases in between. Germline lookup yields CDR1 ENHRY and CDR2 SYGVKD. The CDR3 coding sequence is TGTGCCATCAGCGAACCGGACACCTACGAGCAGTACGTC. This codes for CAISEPDTYEQYV.

V and J are TRBV28 and TRBJ2-2, with D maybe TRBD1 (5 bases). Trimming took off 4 bases at V and 4 bases at J, with 10 bases between the two ends. The CDR3 length is 14 residues. The germline gives CDR1 MDHEN, CDR2 SYDVKM. The CDR3 loop is CASSYGRVTGELFF. CDR3 in DNA: TGTGCCAGCAGTTATGGCAGGGTCACCGGGGAGCTGTTTTTT.

This clone appeared a single time. This chain joins TRBV5-6 and TRBJ2-3; 8 bases line up with TRBD1. Unmatched junction bases numbered 5, after V lost 4 bases and J lost 1 base. From germline, CDR1 is SGHDT and CDR2 YYEEEE. This CDR3 spans 15 amino acids. DNA of the CDR3: TGTGCCAGCAGCCAACTACAGGGGGGCACAGATACGCAGTATTTT. It yields the protein CASSQLQGGTDTQYF.

The chain employs TRBV6-6 and TRBJ2-7, with 11 bases lining up with TRBD1. The CDR3 has 16 residues. The germline V gene encodes CDR1 MNHNY and CDR2 SVGAGI (reference sequence). Losses at the gene ends were 0 bases for V and 3 bases for J; bases not matched to a gene: 4. For the CDR3, the DNA is TGTGCCAGCAGTTACTCGGGACAGGGGGTGAACTACGAGCAGTACGTC. Translating gives CASSYSGQGVNYEQYV.

The rearrangement uses TRBV6-1 and TRBJ1-1; D is perhaps TRBD1 (6 bases). V lost 5 bases and J lost 6, with 13 bases in between. This CDR3 has 13 amino acids. Germline V gene sequence: CDR1 MNHNS, CDR2 SASEGT. CDR3 sequence reads: CASSPDSSPEAFF. The CDR3 DNA follows: TGTGCCAGCAGTCCGGACAGTTCCCCTGAAGCTTTCTTT.

CDR3 DNA sequence: TGCGCCAGCAGTGGAATGGGACAGGGGCCATACGAGCAGTACGTC. Translating it yields CASSGMGQGPYEQYV. The chain uses TRBV10-1 and TRBJ2-7, with 10 bases identical to TRBD1. The CDR3 spans 15 residues. From germline, CDR1 is WNHNN and CDR2 SYGVQD (reference sequence). V dropped 4 bases and J dropped 4; count of bases not matched to a gene: 7.

This clone was observed a few times. The genes are TRBV4-1 and TRBJ1-1; D might be TRBD1 (5 bases). Germline V gene sequence: CDR1 MGHRA, CDR2 YSYEKL. The CDR3 is made up of 13 amino acids. Trimming took 4 bases from V and 8 from J, leaving 14 bases between them. CDR3 DNA sequence: TGCGCCAGCAGCCGGGGGGGAGATCCCGAAGCTTTCTTT. Its translation is CASSRGGDPEAFF.

V usage is TRBV11-2 and J usage is TRBJ2-5, with TRBD2 identical over 9 bases. Germline loops: CDR1 SGHAT, CDR2 FQNNGV. V dropped 5 bases and J dropped 5; count of bases not matched to a gene: 9. This CDR3 has 15 amino acids. The CDR3 nucleotides are TGTGCCAGCAGCGCCCCGGGACTAGCAGGGGAGACCCAGTACTTC. This translates into CASSAPGLAGETQYF.

The CDR3 loop reads CASSTPWTGEFEKLFF. In nucleotides, the CDR3 is TGTGCCAGCAGCACCCCTTGGACAGGGGAATTCGAGAAACTGTTTTTT. The V gene is TRBV5-4, the J gene TRBJ1-4; 9 nucleotides line up with TRBD1. V lost 4 bases, J lost 11 bases, and 15 bases stayed unmatched. Germline CDR1 is SGHNT and CDR2 is YYREEE (reference sequence). There are 16 residues in the CDR3.

CDR3 sequence: CASSPGGVGELFF. Here the CDR3 DNA reads TGTGCCAGCAGCCCCGGTGGAGTCGGGGAGCTGTTTTTT. V and J are TRBV6-1 and TRBJ2-2, with D hard to call. V lost 6 bases, J lost 7 bases, and 12 bases lay in between. CDR1 is MNHNS, CDR2 SASEGT, per germline. CDR3 length equals 13 residues.

V gene TRBV6-1 combines with J gene TRBJ2-7; TRBD1 aligns across 8 bases. The CDR3 has 14 residues. V lost 3 bases and J lost 6; bases outside the gene matches: 7. In germline, CDR1 is MNHNS, CDR2 SASEGT. CDR3 bases: TGTGCCAGCAGTGATCTTCCCGGACAGGGCGAGCAGTACTTC. Its protein is CASSDLPGQGEQYF.

The chain links TRBV5-4 to TRBJ2-7; 13 nucleotides line up with TRBD2. V lost 4 bases to trimming and J lost 4 bases; unmatched junction nucleotides: 20. CDR3 size: 20 residues. Germline V CDR1 and CDR2: SGHNT, YYREEE (reference sequence). The CDR3, as DNA: TGTGCCAGCAGCACGGAACCCGGACTAGCGGGAGTCGCCCTCCCTTACGAGCAGTACTTC. Encoded protein: CASSTEPGLAGVALPYEQYF.

The V gene is TRBV5-1, the J gene TRBJ1-6; a possible D gene is TRBD1 (5 bases). Trimming shortened V by 4 bases and J by 7 bases, and 15 bases separated the two germline ends. The CDR3 length is 15 residues. The germline gives CDR1 SGHRS, CDR2 YFSETQ. The CDR3, as DNA: TGCGCCAGCAGCCCGGTGGGGGGTTGGAATTCACCCCTCCACTTT. Its protein product is CASSPVGGWNSPLHF.

The chain links TRBV27 to TRBJ2-7, with a possible D match to TRBD1 (6 bases). The CDR3 consists of 14 residues. Germline V gives CDR1 MNHEY, CDR2 SMNVEV (reference sequence). Trimming pared 5 bases from V and 0 bases from J, leaving 11 bases between. In nucleotides, the CDR3 is TGTGCCAGCAGTCTAGGACAGAGCTCCTACGAGCAGTACTTC. Its translation is CASSLGQSSYEQYF.

The genes are TRBV28 and TRBJ2-1; weak D call: TRBD2 (5 bases). Looked up from germline, CDR1 is MDHEN and CDR2 is SYDVKM. The CDR3 contains 15 residues. With 7 bases removed from V and 3 bases from J, the gap between germline ends came to 16 bases. This CDR3 reads CASKDRDFYYNEQFF. In DNA form, the CDR3 reads TGTGCCAGCAAAGACCGGGATTTCTACTACAATGAGCAGTTCTTC.

This chain joins TRBV7-2 and TRBJ2-7; 14 nucleotides align to TRBD2. Germline V gene lookup returns CDR1 SGHTA and CDR2 FQGNSA. The CDR3 runs 16 residues. J lost 2 bases, V lost 5 bases, and 5 bases had no gene match. CDR3 in amino acids: CASSPGLAGVPYEQYF. Written as DNA, the CDR3 is TGTGCCAGCAGCCCGGGACTAGCGGGGGTGCCCTACGAGCAGTACTTC.

The chain links TRBV28 to TRBJ2-1; D not certain. Trimming took off 4 bases at V and 5 bases at J, with 3 bases between the two ends. The germline CDR1 and CDR2 sequences are MDHEN and SYDVKM. The CDR3 has 11 amino acids. The CDR3: CASSSNNEQFF. CDR3 coding DNA: TGTGCCAGCAGTTCCAACAATGAGCAGTTCTTC.

This chain uses TRBV15 with TRBJ2-5; possible D gene TRBD2, 6 bases. V gave up 0 bases and J gave up 5 bases, with 13 bases separating them. The germline V gene has CDR1 LNHNV and CDR2 YYDKDF (reference sequence). CDR3 length equals 15 residues. The CDR3 protein is CATSRDLGGMETQYF. The CDR3 DNA reads TGTGCCACCAGCAGAGATCTTGGGGGGATGGAGACCCAGTACTTC.

This chain joins TRBV28 and TRBJ2-7; 7 bases are a match to TRBD2. The germline CDR1 and CDR2 sequences are MDHEN and SYDVKM. Germline trimming cut 6 bases from V and 7 bases from J; bases unmatched to any gene: 12. The CDR3 runs 14 residues. CDR3: CASRTSELMVEQYF. The CDR3 region has the DNA TGTGCCAGCAGAACTAGCGAGCTGATGGTTGAGCAGTACTTC.

This rearrangement joins TRBV11-2 to TRBJ2-5; 8 nucleotides line up with TRBD2. CDR1 is SGHAT, CDR2 FQNNGV, per germline. The CDR3 spans 19 residues. The V gene end was trimmed by 2 bases and the J gene end by 5 bases; junction bases not matched to a gene: 19. Here the CDR3 reads CASSLIGGASKPLWETQYF. In nucleotides, the CDR3 is TGTGCCAGCAGCTTAATCGGGGGGGCTAGTAAACCATTATGGGAGACCCAGTACTTC.